Below are 20 T cell receptor beta chains sequenced from a single sample in a study of T cell responses to AZD1222 COVID-19 vaccine (dated by TCRdb to the early 2020s). Library generation was performed with the immunoSEQ multiplex PCR assay. Here the immuneACCESS table is served through TCRdb, limited to in-frame sequences with V and J called. Missing clones are a known gap in these copies; in checked studies unresolved V genes cover under half, and the rest lacks a known reason. The sample data list about 120,000 clones, and around 84% of these were observed just once. Together, the top ten hold approximately 15% of the sample. The meaning of the sample's time point label: about 28 days (+/-7) after the second vaccine dose. Sequences were derived from peripheral blood, sampled 28 days after the second AZD1222 dose. The receptors were sampled from an adult who received the AZD1222 COVID-19 vaccine.

The chain joins TRBV9 to TRBJ2-3; 7 positions match TRBD2. V was clipped by 3 bases and J by 2 bases; unmatched bases: 18. This CDR3 contains 19 residues. Germline CDR1 reads SGDLS; CDR2 reads YYNGEE. The CDR3 protein is CASSAPRDRSSGNTDTQYF. DNA of the CDR3: TGTGCCAGCAGCGCCCCCCGTGACAGATCTAGCGGAAACACAGATACGCAGTATTTT.

V gene TRBV7-2 combines with J gene TRBJ2-7; 7 nucleotides agree with TRBD2. The germline gives CDR1 SGHTA, CDR2 FQGNSA. The length of the CDR3 is 18 residues. V dropped 5 bases and J dropped 4; count of bases not matched to a gene: 20. Written as DNA, the CDR3 is TGTGCCAGCAGCGCCCGGGGGGACCGCCTCCTGGTGGGATACGAGCAGTACTTC. As protein: CASSARGDRLLVGYEQYF. Full variable domain (rest looked up from reference TRBV7-2 and TRBJ2-7): GAGVSQSPSNKVTEKGKDVELRCDPISGHTALYWYRQSLGQGLEFLIYFQGNSAPDKSGLPSDRFSAERTGGSVSTLTIQRTQQEDSAVYLCASSARGDRLLVGYEQYFGPGTRLTVT.

This rearrangement joins TRBV6-1 to TRBJ2-1; 9 bases match TRBD2. Germline V lookup: CDR1 MNHNS, CDR2 SASEGT. With V trimmed by 2 bases and J by 10 bases, 0 bases remained unmatched. CDR3 size: 12 residues. The CDR3 region is CASSELAGEQFF. The CDR3 DNA reads TGTGCCAGCAGTGAACTAGCGGGAGAGCAGTTCTTC.

The chain carries TRBV7-2 and TRBJ2-1; 8 nucleotides line up with TRBD2. CDR1 and CDR2 from the germline V gene are SGHTA and FQGNSA. The CDR3 totals 17 residues. Losses at the gene ends were 3 bases for V and 4 bases for J; bases not matched to a gene: 11. This CDR3 is CASSFFGRGGVYNEQFF. In DNA form, the CDR3 reads TGTGCCAGCAGCTTCTTCGGGAGGGGCGGTGTATACAATGAGCAGTTCTTC.

V is TRBV14 and J is TRBJ1-3; D is uncertain. There are 14 residues in the CDR3. Between the trimmed V and J ends, which lost 5 bases and 0 bases, there was a span of 8 bases. Germline CDR1 SGHDN, CDR2 FVKESK. The CDR3 spells CASSSYFSGNTIYF. In nucleotides, the CDR3 is TGTGCCAGCAGCTCTTACTTCTCTGGAAACACCATATATTTT.

V and J are TRBV30 and TRBJ2-7; unclear D gene. This CDR3 has 11 amino acids. Germline-derived CDR1 and CDR2 are GTSNPN and SVGIG (reference sequence). The germline V and J ends were trimmed by 2 bases and 2 bases, with 4 bases remaining between them. This CDR3 reads CAWSTTYEQYF. The DNA of the CDR3 is TGTGCCTGGAGTACAACCTACGAGCAGTACTTC. Full variable domain (remainder filled in from reference TRBV30 and TRBJ2-7): SQTIHQWPATLVQPVGSPLSLECTVEGTSNPNLYWYRQAAGRGLQLLFYSVGIGQISSEVPQNLSASRPQDRQFILSSKKLLLSDSGFYLCAWSTTYEQYFGPGTRLTVT.

This clone has a single count. The rearrangement uses TRBV5-6 and TRBJ1-6, with D possibly TRBD1 on 5 matching bases. CDR3 length: 14 residues. Germline V gives CDR1 SGHDT, CDR2 YYEEEE. V was clipped by 2 bases and J by 10 bases, with 13 bases between them. In DNA, the CDR3 is TGTGCCAGCAGCTTTGGGACGGGAGGATCACCCCTCCACTTT. It specifies CASSFGTGGSPLHF.

V gene TRBV11-1 combines with J gene TRBJ2-5; D is unclear. The germline V and J ends were trimmed by 5 bases and 5 bases, with 12 bases remaining between them. Germline V CDR1 and CDR2: SGHAT, FQDESV (reference sequence). The CDR3 extends over 13 amino acids. The CDR3 nucleotides are TGTGCCAGCAGCGTGCCGGGTGGGGAGACCCAGTACTTC. Protein sequence: CASSVPGGETQYF.

As to this clone: Other DNA sequences within the sample encode an identical CDR3. V gene TRBV6-5 combines with J gene TRBJ2-5, with D perhaps TRBD1 (5 bases). CDR1 and CDR2 (germline): MNHEY, SVGAGI. Deletions cut 8 bases from V and 2 bases from J, with 6 bases between. This CDR3 region has 11 residues. CDR3 sequence: CASSGQETQYF. In nucleotides, the CDR3 is TGTGCCAGCTCAGGGCAAGAGACCCAGTACTTC.

Only one count was recorded for this clone. The V call is TRBV5-5, the J call TRBJ1-2, with D tentatively TRBD1 (6 bases). The CDR3 extends over 15 amino acids. Trimming took 0 bases from V and 4 from J, leaving 13 bases between them. Germline V gives CDR1 SGHKS, CDR2 YYEKEE (reference sequence). The CDR3 DNA follows: TGTGCCAGCAGCTTGGCTGGAGGACAGCGCTATGGCTACACCTTC. It translates to CASSLAGGQRYGYTF.

The rearrangement joins TRBV29-1 to TRBJ2-4, with 9 bases matching TRBD2. Trimming took 5 bases from V and 0 from J; bases not matched to a gene: 14. Per germline, CDR1 SQVTM and CDR2 ANQGSEA. The CDR3 length is 18 residues. The CDR3 sequence: CSVLTPRGGPIAKNIQYF. Written as DNA, the CDR3 is TGCAGCGTTTTGACCCCGCGGGGGGGCCCTATAGCCAAAAACATTCAGTACTTC.

The rearrangement links TRBV28 to TRBJ1-5; tentatively, D is TRBD1 (5 bases). The CDR3 spans 15 residues. V lost 4 bases and J 3 bases, leaving 13 bases between the germline ends. CDR1 MDHEN and CDR2 SYDVKM come from the germline V gene. The CDR3 sequence: CASSSLTGYNQPQHF. The CDR3 coding sequence is TGTGCCAGCAGTTCCCTTACAGGTTACAATCAGCCCCAGCATTTT.

The chain joins TRBV19 to TRBJ1-2; D possibly corresponds to TRBD1 (6 bases). The CDR3 extends over 15 amino acids. The germline CDR1 and CDR2 sequences are LNHDA and SQIVND (reference sequence). Trimming took off 0 bases at V and 4 bases at J, with 12 bases between the two ends. For the CDR3, the DNA is TGTGCCAGTAGTATAGATACCCAGGGGTTCTATGGCTACACCTTC. It encodes CASSIDTQGFYGYTF.

This clone has a single count. CDR3 coding DNA: TGTGCCAGCTCACCAGATCGTGAGACCCAGTACTTC. It yields the protein CASSPDRETQYF. This chain links TRBV18 with TRBJ2-5; D not certain. With 2 bases removed from V and 5 bases from J, the gap between germline ends came to 6 bases. Germline loops: CDR1 KGHSH, CDR2 LQKENI. The CDR3 runs 12 residues.

The rearrangement joins TRBV19 to TRBJ1-6; D not resolved. The V and J ends lost 5 bases and 8 bases respectively, with 13 bases between them. The CDR3 runs 14 residues. Germline loops: CDR1 LNHDA, CDR2 SQIVND (reference sequence). CDR3 residues: CASSVQSGDSPLHF. The CDR3 DNA is TGTGCCAGTAGTGTACAGAGTGGAGATTCACCCCTCCACTTT.

This clone was picked up one time. V gene TRBV5-8 combines with J gene TRBJ1-3; D not resolved. V lost 1 base and J lost 0, with 11 bases in between. The CDR3 contains 16 residues. Germline V gene sequence: CDR1 SGHTS, CDR2 YDEGEE. Written as DNA, the CDR3 is TGTGCCAGCAGCTTGCTCCGAGACCCCTCTGGAAACACCATATATTTT. It yields the protein CASSLLRDPSGNTIYF. Complete variable domain (other parts from reference TRBV5-8 and TRBJ1-3): EAGVTQSPTHLIKTRGQQATLRCSPISGHTSVYWYQQALGLGLQFLLWYDEGEERNRGNFPPRFSGRQFPNYSSELNVNALELEDSALYLCASSLLRDPSGNTIYFGEGSWLTVV.

This clone was recorded only once. The rearrangement joins TRBV27 to TRBJ1-2, with a weak D call TRBD1 (5 bases). V lost 8 bases and J lost 6, with 19 bases in between. The CDR3 covers 14 residues. Per the germline V gene, CDR1 is MNHEY and CDR2 is SMNVEV (reference sequence). CDR3 DNA: TGTGCCAGCGGTCAATTGGGCAGGGTTCATGGCTACACCTTC. Its protein is CASGQLGRVHGYTF.

The CDR3: CASSLDSVGGRGYQETQYF. CDR3 nucleotides: TGTGCCAGCAGCTTAGATTCTGTGGGGGGACGAGGATACCAAGAGACCCAGTACTTC. V is TRBV11-2 and J is TRBJ2-5, with a possible D match to TRBD2 (6 bases). The V gene's germline CDR1 is SGHAT and CDR2 FQNNGV. CDR3 length: 19 residues. With 0 bases removed from V and 0 bases from J, the gap between germline ends came to 20 bases.

The chain employs TRBV7-9 and TRBJ2-7, with a tentative D call TRBD1 (5 bases). The V gene lost 2 bases and the J gene lost 0 bases, with 11 bases spanning the gap. Germline CDR1 and CDR2: SEHNR and FQNEAQ (reference sequence). The CDR3 runs 15 residues. The CDR3 here is CASSLLAGNSYEQYF. The CDR3 DNA reads as TGTGCCAGCAGCTTACTCGCAGGGAACTCCTACGAGCAGTACTTC.

V is TRBV7-6 and J is TRBJ1-3, with D perhaps matching TRBD1 (5 bases). The CDR3 has 15 residues. The germline V and J ends were trimmed by 5 bases and 2 bases, with 13 bases remaining between them. Germline V gene data show CDR1 as SGHVS and CDR2 as FNYEAQ. CDR3 in amino acids: CASSENQGPGNTIYF. Here the CDR3 DNA reads TGTGCCAGCAGCGAAAACCAGGGCCCTGGAAACACCATATATTTT.